This T cell receptor beta chain came from a study of T cell responses to AZD1222 COVID-19 vaccine. The CDR3 extends over 13 amino acids. V was cut by 3 bases and J by 4 bases, with 9 bases left in between. Germline V CDR1 and CDR2: MDHEN, SYDVKM. To note about this clone: Its antigen is still unknown.

Clones were sequenced by immunoSEQ multiplex PCR, and TCRdb holds only the in-frame ones, with some missing. Of about 140,000 clones listed, 80% to 90% are singletons. Study results and limitations: Per reports, nearly half of all spike-specific TCRs target regions that are unmutated in variants.

This specimen consisted of peripheral blood, obtained on day 0 of AZD1222 vaccination. This TCR came from an adult in good health. The chain couples TRBV28 to TRBJ1-2, with D tentatively TRBD1 (5 bases). Here the CDR3 reads CASSFRDSYGYTF. As DNA, the CDR3 is TGTGCCAGCAGTTTCAGGGATAGCTATGGCTACACCTTC.